The 27 T cell receptor beta chains below were found in one sample sequenced in a study of blood T cell repertoires in COVID-19. Some clones are missing from TCRdb's copy, which holds only in-frame ones; the method was immunoSEQ multiplex PCR. The repertoire has some 47,000 clones, roughly 86% of them found once; the top ten carry over 2%. The specimen sequenced was peripheral blood. All receptors come from a woman aged 55-69 years with acute or convalescent COVID-19.

This clone was recorded once. The V call is TRBV3-1 (or the pseudogene TRBV3-2), the J call TRBJ1-6; D is possibly TRBD1 (5 bases). The CDR3 has 17 amino acids. The V gene lost 0 bases and the J gene lost 5 bases, with 14 bases spanning the gap. From germline, CDR1 is LGHDT and CDR2 YNNKEL (reference sequence). The CDR3 DNA sequence: TGTGCCAGCAGCCAAGATCTTCGGGCAGGGAATAATTCACCCCTCCACTTT. This codes for CASSQDLRAGNNSPLHF.

This clone appeared once. The rearrangement links TRBV28 to TRBJ1-3; 7 bases align to TRBD1. Germline CDR1 is MDHEN and CDR2 is SYDVKM. This CDR3 has 18 amino acids. The V segment lost 5 bases and the J segment 0 bases; nucleotides outside the gene matches: 13. The CDR3 here is CASSLFARGTASGNTIYF. The CDR3 DNA reads as TGTGCCAGCAGTCTATTTGCCAGGGGGACAGCCTCTGGAAACACCATATATTTT.

The chain uses TRBV15 and TRBJ2-3; 9 nucleotides line up with TRBD2. The CDR3 is made up of 15 amino acids. Germline V gene data show CDR1 as LNHNV and CDR2 as YYDKDF (reference sequence). J gave up 2 bases and V 4 bases, and 4 bases lay outside the gene matches. CDR3 sequence (DNA): TGTGCCACCAGCACGAGACTAGCGGCCACAGATACGCAGTATTTT. Its protein product is CATSTRLAATDTQYF.

The chain employs TRBV5-4 and TRBJ1-2; D not certain. The V end lost 5 bases, the J end lost 0 bases, and 14 bases lay between the germline ends. CDR1 is SGHNT, CDR2 YYREEE, per germline (reference sequence). This CDR3 has 15 amino acids. The CDR3 DNA follows: TGTGCCAGCAGGCCACAAGGCGGCTCTAACTATGGCTACACCTTC. This gives the protein CASRPQGGSNYGYTF.

The J gene is TRBJ1-6, the V gene TRBV11-2; D not certain. This CDR3 is built from 15 residues. The germline V and J ends were trimmed by 5 bases and 9 bases, with 17 bases remaining between them. The germline V gene encodes CDR1 SGHAT and CDR2 FQNNGV. Here the CDR3 DNA reads TGTGCCAGCAGCCCCAGCTCCCCGCCAGGTTCACCCCTCCACTTT. Translated, it gives CASSPSSPPGSPLHF.

The genes are TRBV4-2 and TRBJ2-5; 7 positions match TRBD1. V lost 3 bases and J lost 0; bases outside the gene matches: 7. The CDR3 contains 16 residues. Germline CDR1 and CDR2: LGHNA and YNFKEQ. The CDR3 loop reads CASSQRDTGDQETQYF. CDR3 bases: TGTGCCAGCAGCCAGAGAGACACAGGGGACCAAGAGACCCAGTACTTC.

DNA of the CDR3: TGTGCCACCAGTGATGCGGGACTAGCGGGGGGCTGGGATACGCAGTATTTT. This translates into CATSDAGLAGGWDTQYF. This chain uses TRBV24-1 with TRBJ2-3, with 15 bases matching TRBD2. Losses at the gene ends were 3 bases for V and 6 bases for J; bases not matched to a gene: 6. The CDR3 sequence is 17 residues long. Looked up from germline, CDR1 is KGHDR and CDR2 is SFDVKD.

V usage is TRBV11-2 and J usage is TRBJ1-4; perhaps TRBD1 as D (5 bases). The germline V gene encodes CDR1 SGHAT and CDR2 FQNNGV. The V end was cut by 2 bases, the J end by 4 bases, with 8 bases between. The CDR3 sequence is 14 residues long. The CDR3 coding sequence is TGTGCCAGCAGCTTAATAAGGGGTAATGAAAAACTGTTTTTT. Translated, it gives CASSLIRGNEKLFF.

The V call is TRBV9, the J call TRBJ1-1; tentative D call: TRBD1 (5 bases). The CDR3 runs to 13 residues. Deletions cut 3 bases from V and 1 base from J, with 7 bases between. The germline CDR1 and CDR2 sequences are SGDLS and YYNGEE. The chain's CDR3 is CASSADRNTEAFF. The CDR3 DNA reads TGTGCCAGCAGCGCAGACAGGAACACTGAAGCTTTCTTT. Full variable domain (rest looked up from reference TRBV9 and TRBJ1-1): DSGVTQTPKHLITATGQRVTLRCSPRSGDLSVYWYQQSLDQGLQFLIQYYNGEERAKGNILERFSAQQFPDLHSELNLSSLELGDSALYFCASSADRNTEAFFGQGTRLTVV.

V usage is TRBV7-6 and J usage is TRBJ2-3; the D gene is possibly TRBD2 (6 bases). Germline V gives CDR1 SGHVS, CDR2 FNYEAQ. Trimming removed 2 bases from V and 4 bases from J, with 19 bases in between. CDR3 length: 17 amino acids. In DNA form, the CDR3 reads TGTGCCAGCAGCTTAAATACGCGGAGGGCCAGTGCAGATACGCAGTATTTT. It codes for CASSLNTRRASADTQYF.

This clone was found once. The V call is TRBV9, the J call TRBJ2-1; TRBD2 matches at 8 bases. Trimming cost V 4 bases and J 0 bases; bases outside gene matches: 6. The CDR3 totals 16 residues. Per the germline V gene, CDR1 is SGDLS and CDR2 is YYNGEE. In nucleotides, the CDR3 is TGTGCCAGCAGCCCAGTAGCGGGGAGCTCCTACAATGAGCAGTTCTTC. This sequence encodes CASSPVAGSSYNEQFF.

This rearrangement joins TRBV5-5 to TRBJ1-6, with TRBD1 as a possible D gene (5 bases). CDR1 is SGHKS, CDR2 YYEKEE, per germline (reference sequence). The germline V and J ends were trimmed by 3 bases and 1 base, with 17 bases remaining between them. The CDR3 loop spans 18 amino acids. For the CDR3, the DNA is TGTGCCAGCAGCTCCGGGGGAATATTGCTTTCCTATAATTCACCCCTCCACTTT. Protein product: CASSSGGILLSYNSPLHF. The whole variable domain, remainder taken from reference TRBV5-5 and TRBJ1-6, is DAGVTQSPTHLIKTRGQQVTLRCSPISGHKSVSWYQQVLGQGPQFIFQYYEKEERGRGNFPDRFSARQFPNYSSELNVNALLLGDSALYLCASSSGGILLSYNSPLHFGNGTRLTVT.

This clone was observed once. The CDR3 sequence is CASREPGQGSKDTQYF. In DNA form, the CDR3 reads TGTGCCAGTAGGGAACCGGGACAGGGTTCAAAGGATACGCAGTATTTT. This sequence joins TRBV19 and TRBJ2-3; 9 bases are a match to TRBD1. The CDR3 extends over 16 amino acids. From germline, CDR1 is LNHDA and CDR2 SQIVND (reference sequence). J lost 6 bases, V lost 6 bases, and 13 bases had no gene match.

The table lists this clone with a few counts. The rearrangement uses TRBV20-1 and TRBJ2-1; TRBD2 matches 9 bases. This CDR3 has 15 amino acids. Germline trimming cut 3 bases from V and 1 base from J; bases unmatched to any gene: 4. In germline, CDR1 is DFQATT, CDR2 SNEGSKA (reference sequence). CDR3 DNA sequence: TGCAGTGCTAGTGGGCGGGAGGGTTCCTACAATGAGCAGTTCTTC. This translates into CSASGREGSYNEQFF.

This chain uses TRBV19 with TRBJ1-1, with 7 bases identical to TRBD1. The germline V gene encodes CDR1 LNHDA and CDR2 SQIVND (reference sequence). The V gene end was trimmed by 4 bases and the J gene end by 1 base; junction bases not matched to a gene: 9. There are 16 residues in the CDR3. The CDR3 nucleotides read TGTGCCAGTAGTAGTGGAAAACAGGGGAGGAACACTGAAGCTTTCTTT. Translated: CASSSGKQGRNTEAFF.

This chain links TRBV19 with TRBJ1-4; 8 bases agree with TRBD1. The V segment lost 6 bases and the J segment 6 bases; nucleotides outside the gene matches: 9. CDR3 length: 15 residues. Per the germline V gene, CDR1 is LNHDA and CDR2 is SQIVND (reference sequence). The CDR3 DNA reads TGTGCCAGTAGCCGACCAGGGGGCTTCGATGAAAAACTGTTTTTT. Amino acids: CASSRPGGFDEKLFF.

The chain employs TRBV2 and TRBJ1-5; D is unresolved. With 8 bases removed from V and 5 bases from J, the gap between germline ends came to 10 bases. This CDR3 comprises 12 residues. CDR1 is SNHLY and CDR2 is FYNNEI in the germline V gene. CDR3: CASGSDYQPQHF. Here the CDR3 DNA reads TGTGCCAGCGGGAGTGATTATCAGCCCCAGCATTTT.

The chain couples TRBV18 to TRBJ1-6; D is perhaps TRBD1 (6 bases). The CDR3 contains 15 residues. V was cut by 6 bases and J by 9 bases, with 18 bases left in between. Germline V gene data show CDR1 as KGHSH and CDR2 as LQKENI. The CDR3 nucleotides read TGTGCCAGCTCCCTACTGGACAGATTTCGTTCACCCCTCCACTTT. Translating gives CASSLLDRFRSPLHF. Supplemented by reference TRBV18 and TRBJ1-6, the full variable domain reads NAGVMQNPRHLVRRRGQEARLRCSPMKGHSHVYWYRQLPEEGLKFMVYLQKENIIDESGMPKERFSAEFPKEGPSILRIQQVVRGDSAAYFCASSLLDRFRSPLHFGNGTRLTVT.

V usage is TRBV7-2 and J usage is TRBJ2-2, with D maybe TRBD1 (6 bases). The V and J ends lost 1 base and 1 base respectively, with 13 bases between them. CDR1 SGHTA and CDR2 FQGNSA come from the germline V gene. The length of the CDR3 is 17 residues. CDR3 loop: CASSLGWGHLNTGELFF. DNA for the CDR3: TGTGCCAGCAGCTTAGGATGGGGACATCTGAACACCGGGGAGCTGTTTTTT. The full variable domain, its missing parts supplied by reference TRBV7-2 and TRBJ2-2, is GAGVSQSPSNKVTEKGKDVELRCDPISGHTALYWYRQSLGQGLEFLIYFQGNSAPDKSGLPSDRFSAERTGGSVSTLTIQRTQQEDSAVYLCASSLGWGHLNTGELFFGEGSRLTVL.

The chain links TRBV5-4 to TRBJ1-5; D is unclear. CDR3 size: 15 residues. CDR1 and CDR2 (germline): SGHNT, YYREEE (reference sequence). Trimming stripped 3 bases from V and 5 bases from J, with 15 bases between. The CDR3 DNA is TGTGCCAGCAGCTCTGGCCCAGGCATTGATCAGCCCCAGCATTTT. This translates into CASSSGPGIDQPQHF. The full variable domain, its missing parts supplied by reference TRBV5-4 and TRBJ1-5, is ETGVTQSPTHLIKTRGQQVTLRCSSQSGHNTVSWYQQALGQGPQFIFQYYREEENGRGNFPPRFSGLQFPNYSSELNVNALELDDSALYLCASSSGPGIDQPQHFGDGTRLSIL.

Sample share makes this clone medium-sized. The chain employs TRBV18 and TRBJ2-2, with no clear D. Trimming shortened V by 2 bases and J by 0 bases, and 7 bases separated the two germline ends. The germline V gene encodes CDR1 KGHSH and CDR2 LQKENI. CDR3 length equals 15 residues. The CDR3 DNA reads TGTGCCAGCTCACCAGGGCCTCCGAACACCGGGGAGCTGTTTTTT. As protein: CASSPGPPNTGELFF.

The V call is TRBV9, the J call TRBJ2-3, with D perhaps matching TRBD1 (5 bases). Germline V gene data show CDR1 as SGDLS and CDR2 as YYNGEE. V dropped 0 bases and J dropped 1 base, with 9 bases sitting between them. CDR3 length: 15 amino acids. The CDR3 reads CASSVAQGRTDTQYF. The CDR3 nucleotides read TGTGCCAGCAGCGTAGCGCAGGGTCGCACAGATACGCAGTATTTT.

This clone was picked up one time. The rearrangement links TRBV19 to TRBJ2-3; TRBD2 matches at 7 bases. Germline CDR1 is LNHDA and CDR2 is SQIVND (reference sequence). The CDR3 spans 14 residues. V gave up 7 bases and J gave up 4 bases; unmatched junction bases: 8. CDR3 sequence (DNA): TGTGCCAGTAAATTGCAAAGCGGGGCAGATACGCAGTATTTT. Amino acids: CASKLQSGADTQYF.

The chain combines TRBV5-1 with TRBJ2-6; tentatively, D is TRBD1 (5 bases). The CDR3 covers 16 residues. In germline, CDR1 is SGHRS, CDR2 YFSETQ. The V and J ends lost 3 bases and 4 bases respectively, with 14 bases between them. The CDR3 DNA follows: TGCGCCAGCAGCTATAGGGTCCAGGGAGGGGCCAACGTCCTGACTTTC. This gives the protein CASSYRVQGGANVLTF.

The J gene is TRBJ1-2, the V gene TRBV2; possible D gene TRBD1, 6 bases. With 4 bases removed from V and 0 bases from J, the gap between germline ends came to 6 bases. Germline loops: CDR1 SNHLY, CDR2 FYNNEI. This CDR3 region has 13 residues. The CDR3 region has the DNA TGTGCCAGCAGTGGGGACACTAACTATGGCTACACCTTC. Translation gives CASSGDTNYGYTF.

CDR3: CASSPDSAYEQYF. CDR3 DNA sequence: TGTGCCAGCAGTCCGGACAGCGCCTACGAGCAGTACTTC. The V gene is TRBV5-4, the J gene TRBJ2-7, with D possibly matching TRBD1 (6 bases). Trimming cost V 5 bases and J 2 bases, with 11 bases left between them. CDR1 is SGHNT and CDR2 is YYREEE in the germline V gene (reference sequence). CDR3 length: 13 amino acids.

This chain uses TRBV2 with TRBJ1-1; D perhaps matches TRBD1 (6 bases). V dropped 6 bases and J dropped 4 bases, with 15 bases sitting between them. The CDR3 loop spans 14 amino acids. Per germline, CDR1 SNHLY and CDR2 FYNNEI. Here the CDR3 DNA reads TGTGCCAGCAGCTCGGACAGACTACGCACTGAAGCTTTCTTT. As protein: CASSSDRLRTEAFF.